This T cell receptor (beta chain) was obtained from a study of blood T cell repertoires in COVID-19. Across the study: Sites across the United States, Italy and Spain contributed samples from acute and convalescent COVID-19. Nucleic acid was either cDNA or gDNA, and it came from T cells, B-cell-depleted T cells, or PBMCs.

Under the authors' procedure: Nucleated cell number was recorded as an estimate derived from reference gene primer amplification. The table came from immunoSEQ multiplex PCR; TCRdb's copy has only in-frame clones and leaves some out. Clone size and the V and J calls come from that table; the DNA yielded D and trimming. The sample holds about 100,000 clones, 80% to 90% seen once. The CDR3 contains 15 residues. The junction had 6 bases not matched to a gene; V was cut back by 2 bases and J by 8 bases. The germline V gene encodes CDR1 SGDLS and CDR2 YYNGEE. The sample consisted of peripheral blood. This TCR came from a man of 80 years or more with acute or convalescent COVID-19. V usage is TRBV9 and J usage is TRBJ2-1, with 11 bases lining up with TRBD2. Here the CDR3 reads CASSVTSGSSYEQFF. The CDR3 DNA reads as TGTGCCAGCAGCGTTACTAGCGGGAGTAGCTATGAGCAGTTCTTC.